The 15 T cell receptor beta chains in this list originate from one sample, sequenced in a study of cytomegalovirus exposure and HLA in healthy donors. The PCR contained 60 Vbeta and 13 Jbeta primers. Using immunoSEQ multiplex PCR, the repertoire was profiled, and TCRdb retains in-frame clones only, with some absent. The data contain some 130,000 clones, roughly 70% of them singletons. Sample: PBMCs. The receptor source for this set is a middle-aged man in good health and CMV-seronegative.

The rearrangement joins TRBV18 to TRBJ1-1; 9 bases are a match to TRBD1. Trimming at V came to 2 bases and at J to 4 bases, leaving 8 bases not matched to a gene. Germline assignment: CDR1 KGHSH and CDR2 LQKENI. There are 16 residues in the CDR3. The CDR3 is CASSPSRQGGSTEAFF. CDR3 nucleotides: TGTGCCAGCTCACCAAGTAGACAGGGGGGGAGCACTGAAGCTTTCTTT.

The V call is TRBV28, the J call TRBJ2-1, with D hard to call. Germline V gives CDR1 MDHEN, CDR2 SYDVKM. With 6 bases removed from V and 6 bases from J, the gap between germline ends came to 15 bases. The CDR3 is 14 residues long. The CDR3 DNA follows: TGTGCCAGCAGCCCCTTCGGGTTAATCAATGAGCAGTTCTTC. As protein: CASSPFGLINEQFF.

The chain recombines TRBV6-1 with TRBJ1-2; 10 positions agree with TRBD1. The CDR3 extends over 15 amino acids. V dropped 8 bases and J dropped 5; count of bases not matched to a gene: 11. In germline, CDR1 is MNHNS, CDR2 SASEGT. CDR3 protein: CASLRDRGSIYGYTF. The CDR3 nucleotides are TGTGCCAGCCTCCGGGACAGGGGCTCTATTTATGGCTACACCTTC.

The chain joins TRBV12-2 to TRBJ2-3; the table's TRBD2 call for D was not verified on the DNA. TRBV12-2 is given as a pseudogene. The CDR3 totals 18 residues. This CDR3 reads CASRLALPLALSTDTQYF. The CDR3 nucleotides read TGTGCAAGTCGCTTAGCGTTGCCCCTAGCGCTAAGCACAGATACGCAGTATTTT.

This clone was observed a single time. V and J are TRBV7-9 and TRBJ2-7; D might be TRBD1 (6 bases). V was clipped by 1 base and J by 2 bases, with 18 bases between them. Per the germline V gene, CDR1 is SEHNR and CDR2 is FQNEAQ (reference sequence). The CDR3 covers 17 residues. CDR3 nucleotide sequence: TGTGCCAGCAGCTTAGGGACAGAAGAGAGCTCTCCCTACGAGCAGTACTTC. Protein sequence: CASSLGTEESSPYEQYF.

The table lists this clone with a few counts. This chain links TRBV5-1 with TRBJ2-7, with 12 positions matching TRBD1. V trimming: 2 bases; J trimming: 6 bases; junction bases outside the gene matches: 3. CDR1 and CDR2 (germline): SGHRS, YFSETQ. This CDR3 spans 14 amino acids. The DNA of the CDR3 is TGCGCCAGCAGCTTCGGGGACAGGGGGCGCGAGCAGTACTTC. Protein product: CASSFGDRGREQYF.

The chain links TRBV11-2 to TRBJ2-2; D unclear. This CDR3 has 14 residues. The germline V gene has CDR1 SGHAT and CDR2 FQNNGV. V was cut by 5 bases and J by 1 base, with 8 bases left in between. The CDR3 DNA is TGTGCCAGCAGCGCAGATCGGAACACCGGGGAGCTGTTTTTT. It encodes CASSADRNTGELFF.

The CDR3 reads CSVGRGGNTGELFF. DNA for the CDR3: TGCAGCGTTGGTCGGGGGGGTAACACCGGGGAGCTGTTTTTT. The chain employs TRBV29-1 and TRBJ2-2; 8 bases line up with TRBD2. CDR3 length equals 14 residues. Germline values: CDR1 SQVTM, CDR2 ANQGSEA. V lost 4 bases, J lost 2 bases, and 3 bases stayed unmatched.

This clone has a single count. This chain links TRBV7-9 with TRBJ1-1; tentative D call: TRBD1 (5 bases). The CDR3 is made up of 15 amino acids. The germline V and J ends were trimmed by 4 bases and 0 bases, with 12 bases remaining between them. The germline gives CDR1 SEHNR, CDR2 FQNEAQ (reference sequence). The DNA for the CDR3 is TGTGCCAGCAGCTCTCAGGGTACGATGAACACTGAAGCTTTCTTT. This encodes CASSSQGTMNTEAFF.

This clone was counted once. The chain combines TRBV30 with TRBJ1-3; no firm D call. CDR3 size: 15 residues. V lost 1 base and J lost 3, with 13 bases in between. Germline V gives CDR1 GTSNPN, CDR2 SVGIG (reference sequence). CDR3 in amino acids: CAWSGWQFGGNTIYF. The CDR3 DNA follows: TGTGCCTGGAGTGGCTGGCAGTTTGGTGGAAACACCATATATTTT.

V is TRBV7-3 and J is TRBJ2-7, with 10 bases matching TRBD2. CDR1 and CDR2 from the germline V gene are SGHTA and FQGTGA. The CDR3 length is 15 residues. V lost 2 bases to trimming and J lost 5 bases; unmatched junction nucleotides: 6. CDR3 in amino acids: CASSLGTSVLDEQYF. The CDR3 DNA follows: TGTGCCAGCAGCTTAGGGACTAGCGTTCTGGACGAGCAGTACTTC.

This clone was detected only once. The same CDR3 is also encoded by other DNA sequences in this sample. This chain joins TRBV6-5 and TRBJ2-7, with no clear D. CDR3 length equals 11 residues. Germline assignment: CDR1 MNHEY and CDR2 SVGAGI. Between the trimmed V and J ends, which lost 4 bases and 4 bases, there was a span of 5 bases. CDR3 region: CASSSRYEQYF. CDR3 DNA: TGTGCCAGCAGTTCCAGATACGAGCAGTACTTC.

The chain employs TRBV4-2 and TRBJ1-4; 7 bases are a match to TRBD1. V dropped 0 bases and J dropped 1; count of bases not matched to a gene: 8. Germline-derived CDR1 and CDR2 are LGHNA and YNFKEQ. This CDR3 contains 18 residues. CDR3 in amino acids: CASSQDPEGAITNEKLFF. Here the CDR3 DNA reads TGTGCCAGCAGCCAAGACCCCGAGGGGGCAATAACTAATGAAAAACTGTTTTTT.

The chain links TRBV27 to TRBJ1-5; no firm D call. Trimming took 10 bases from V and 6 from J, leaving 34 bases between them. The CDR3 totals 19 residues. The V gene's germline CDR1 is MNHEY and CDR2 SMNVEV (reference sequence). In DNA, the CDR3 is TGTGCCACCCGATCTTCTCACACAGTTGGGTCCATAATGGGTCAGCCCCAGCATTTT. Translating gives CATRSSHTVGSIMGQPQHF.

This clone has more than one count but fewer than ten. Other DNA sequences in the sample encode the same CDR3. The V and J genes are TRBV28 and TRBJ1-2; 8 nucleotides align to TRBD1. V trimming: 5 bases; J trimming: 4 bases; junction bases outside the gene matches: 6. From germline, CDR1 is MDHEN and CDR2 SYDVKM. This CDR3 spans 14 amino acids. This chain's CDR3 is CASSAGQGPYGYTF. The CDR3 coding sequence is TGTGCCAGCAGTGCCGGACAGGGCCCCTATGGCTACACCTTC.